The 32 T cell receptor beta chains presented below share a single source sample, sequenced in a study of graft-versus-host responses after intestinal transplantation. Antigen specificity for these receptors is unknown. The protocol was immunoSEQ multiplex PCR, while the TCRdb copy is restricted to in-frame clones and leaves out a portion. Altogether some 110,000 clones are present, roughly 87% being singletons, with the ten largest covering around 0.9%. The starting material was unstimulated CD4+ T cells sorted from spleen or lymph node cells, obtained before intestinal transplant. The origin of the receptors is a human donor who received an intestinal transplant.

The chain uses TRBV28 and TRBJ2-7; TRBD2 matches at 9 bases. This CDR3 is 15 amino acids long. Germline V CDR1 and CDR2: MDHEN, SYDVKM. V lost 3 bases and J lost 2; bases outside the gene matches: 5. Written as DNA, the CDR3 is TGTGCCAGCAGTTTTCGTCTAGCGGGACCCTACGAGCAGTACTTC. Residues: CASSFRLAGPYEQYF.

The chain combines TRBV28 with TRBJ1-1; D remains ambiguous. The CDR3 contains 15 residues. The germline V gene encodes CDR1 MDHEN and CDR2 SYDVKM. Trimming left V 2 bases short and J 0 bases short, with 10 bases between. The CDR3 nucleotides are TGTGCCAGCAGTTTAGGAGGAAACTTGAACACTGAAGCTTTCTTT. Protein product: CASSLGGNLNTEAFF.

The chain is built from TRBV2 and TRBJ2-6, with D perhaps TRBD1 (6 bases). The CDR3 is 17 residues long. The V gene lost 5 bases and the J gene lost 0 bases, with 14 bases spanning the gap. Germline V lookup: CDR1 SNHLY, CDR2 FYNNEI. CDR3 sequence (DNA): TGTGCCAGCAGTATACAGGGTATCCTCTCTGGGGCCAACGTCCTGACTTTC. Translating gives CASSIQGILSGANVLTF.

The chain has TRBV7-9 and TRBJ2-7; tentatively, D is TRBD1 or TRBD2 (5 bases each). Germline CDR1 SEHNR, CDR2 FQNEAQ (reference sequence). The V end was cut by 6 bases, the J end by 0 bases, with 21 bases between. CDR3 length: 17 residues. The CDR3 is CASSVGTAAPSSYEQYF. The CDR3, as DNA: TGTGCCAGCAGTGTCGGGACCGCGGCCCCCTCCTCCTACGAGCAGTACTTC.

The chain couples TRBV11-3 to TRBJ2-5; 7 positions match TRBD1. The J segment lost 2 bases and the V segment lost 4 bases, leaving 7 bases of the junction unmatched. Germline values: CDR1 SGHNT, CDR2 YENEEA. CDR3 length: 15 residues. The CDR3 sequence is CASSSGQAGQETQYF. CDR3 nucleotide sequence: TGTGCCAGCAGCTCCGGACAGGCCGGGCAAGAGACCCAGTACTTC.

The rearrangement uses TRBV6-1 and TRBJ2-7; D possibly corresponds to TRBD1 (5 bases). Deletions cut 3 bases from V and 3 bases from J, with 12 bases between. Germline-derived CDR1 and CDR2 are MNHNS and SASEGT. This CDR3 has 14 residues. CDR3 in amino acids: CASSEGLQVYEQYF. The CDR3 DNA reads TGTGCCAGCAGTGAGGGGCTCCAGGTCTACGAGCAGTACTTC.

The chain employs TRBV4-1 and TRBJ2-7; TRBD1 matches 7 bases. The V and J ends lost 4 bases and 6 bases, in that order; junction bases with no gene match: 9. The germline CDR1 and CDR2 sequences are MGHRA and YSYEKL. The CDR3 runs to 14 residues. In nucleotides, the CDR3 is TGCGCCAGCAGCCCCAACAGGGGAAGGGGCGAGCAGTACTTC. It encodes CASSPNRGRGEQYF.

This rearrangement joins TRBV19 to TRBJ1-1, with D hard to call. Germline CDR1 reads LNHDA; CDR2 reads SQIVND (reference sequence). V was trimmed by 6 bases and J by 3 bases, leaving 17 bases between them. This CDR3 is 15 amino acids long. The CDR3 nucleotides read TGTGCCAGTAGGAGTAGGACGGGGTTGGACACTGAAGCTTTCTTT. This translates into CASRSRTGLDTEAFF.

V gene TRBV29-1 combines with J gene TRBJ2-1; the match to TRBD2 covers 8 bases. The trim removed 6 bases at V and 11 bases at J, leaving 12 bases unmatched. Germline CDR1 SQVTM, CDR2 ANQGSEA. The CDR3 sequence is 13 residues long. The CDR3 sequence: CSVEIELADKQFF. The CDR3 coding sequence is TGCAGCGTGGAAATAGAACTAGCGGATAAGCAGTTCTTC.

There are a few counts of this clone. The chain is built from TRBV10-2 and TRBJ1-1; no reliable D call. Germline loops: CDR1 WSHSY, CDR2 SAAADI. The CDR3 is 14 amino acids. Trimming took off 2 bases at V and 4 bases at J, with 11 bases between the two ends. This CDR3 is CASSEGGLGTEAFF. The CDR3 coding sequence is TGCGCCAGCAGTGAGGGAGGCCTTGGCACTGAAGCTTTCTTT.

The chain links TRBV28 to TRBJ2-7; TRBD2 matches at 11 bases. Per germline, CDR1 MDHEN and CDR2 SYDVKM. Trimming cost V 5 bases and J 9 bases; bases outside gene matches: 6. CDR3 size: 13 residues. DNA for the CDR3: TGTGCCAGCAGTGTACTAGCGGGAGTGGGGCAGTACTTC. It specifies CASSVLAGVGQYF.

Comments on this clone: The junction does not match germline at one end; this may be a read error. CDR3 residues: CASCVGVGGTWDTQYF. Here the CDR3 DNA reads TGTGCCAGCTGCGTAGGGGTGGGAGGTACTTGGGATACGCAGTATTTT. V and J are TRBV9 and TRBJ2-3; possible D gene TRBD2, 6 bases. Germline V gives CDR1 SGDLS, CDR2 YYNGEE. This CDR3 is 16 amino acids long. Full variable domain (missing parts from reference TRBV9 and TRBJ2-3): DSGVTQTPKHLITATGQRVTLRCSPRSGDLSVYWYQQSLDQGLQFLIQYYNGEERAKGNILERFSAQQFPDLHSELNLSSLELGDSALYFCASCVGVGGTWDTQYFGPGTRLTVL.

The rearrangement links TRBV2 to TRBJ1-3; tentatively, D is TRBD1 (6 bases). This CDR3 has 15 amino acids. Trimming took off 6 bases at V and 4 bases at J, with 16 bases between the two ends. Germline-derived CDR1 and CDR2 are SNHLY and FYNNEI. The CDR3 DNA reads TGTGCCAGCAGACCTACGACAGGCCGAGGAAACACCATATATTTT. Residues: CASRPTTGRGNTIYF.

The chain uses TRBV7-9 and TRBJ1-5; D might be TRBD1 (5 bases). This CDR3 spans 13 amino acids. The germline gives CDR1 SEHNR, CDR2 FQNEAQ (reference sequence). V dropped 8 bases and J dropped 6 bases, with 14 bases sitting between them. CDR3 bases: TGTGCCAGCGGGGGAGGGTCGGGTCAGCCCCAGCATTTT. This codes for CASGGGSGQPQHF. Full variable domain (outside the CDR3, taken from reference TRBV7-9 and TRBJ1-5): DTGVSQNPRHKITKRGQNVTFRCDPISEHNRLYWYRQTLGQGPEFLTYFQNEAQLEKSRLLSDRFSAERPKGSFSTLEIQRTEQGDSAMYLCASGGGSGQPQHFGDGTRLSIL.

The chain joins TRBV18 to TRBJ1-1, with D perhaps matching TRBD1 (6 bases). Looked up from germline, CDR1 is KGHSH and CDR2 is LQKENI. V was shortened by 3 bases and J by 2 bases, with 16 bases between the two germline ends. This CDR3 region has 16 residues. The CDR3, as DNA: TGTGCCAGCTCACCTGCGGAAACAGGGCTAAACACTGAAGCTTTCTTT. The encoded protein is CASSPAETGLNTEAFF.

The V call is TRBV5-1, the J call TRBJ2-3; a possible D gene is TRBD2 (5 bases). CDR1 is SGHRS, CDR2 YFSETQ, per germline. The CDR3 covers 14 residues. The germline V and J ends were trimmed by 5 bases and 2 bases, with 12 bases remaining between them. CDR3 loop: CASRGGGDTDTQYF. CDR3 nucleotide sequence: TGCGCCAGCAGGGGCGGAGGAGACACAGATACGCAGTATTTT.

This clone showed up just once. This chain links TRBV6-5 with TRBJ1-1, with no clear D. Germline assignment: CDR1 MNHEY and CDR2 SVGAGI. Trimming pared 7 bases from V and 2 bases from J, leaving 11 bases between. The CDR3 consists of 13 residues. The CDR3 spells CASKDWANTEAFF. CDR3 sequence (DNA): TGTGCCAGCAAAGATTGGGCCAACACTGAAGCTTTCTTT.

The chain combines TRBV15 with TRBJ2-1, with TRBD1 identical over 12 bases. Germline CDR1 LNHNV, CDR2 YYDKDF (reference sequence). The CDR3 contains 16 residues. V shed 3 bases, J shed 10 bases, and the junction held 10 bases outside the gene matches. The CDR3 sequence: CATSREPGQGAREQFF. In DNA form, the CDR3 reads TGTGCCACCAGCAGGGAACCGGGACAGGGGGCGCGGGAGCAGTTCTTC.

V gene TRBV2 combines with J gene TRBJ2-2; D remains unclear. Germline values: CDR1 SNHLY, CDR2 FYNNEI. Deletions cut 4 bases from V and 8 bases from J, with 8 bases between. The CDR3 extends over 12 amino acids. The DNA of the CDR3 is TGTGCCAGCAGTGGGCCGGAGGGGGAGCTGTTTTTT. It translates to CASSGPEGELFF.

The chain joins TRBV12-2 to TRBJ2-7. TRBV12-2 is annotated as a pseudogene. This CDR3 is 16 amino acids long. The CDR3 DNA is TGTGCAAGTCGCCCGAATCCGGGGCCAAGACCTTACGAGCAGTACTTC. As protein: CASRPNPGPRPYEQYF.

CDR3 nucleotide sequence: TGCAGCGTTAGTCTTGTACAGGGCAATCAGCCCCAGCATTTT. Its protein is CSVSLVQGNQPQHF. The V and J genes are TRBV29-1 and TRBJ1-5; D possibly corresponds to TRBD1 (5 bases). The V gene lost 5 bases and the J gene lost 2 bases, with 13 bases spanning the gap. Per germline, CDR1 SQVTM and CDR2 ANQGSEA. The CDR3 consists of 14 residues.

The CDR3 sequence: CASSLPGRGSWGNQPQHF. For the CDR3, the DNA is TGTGCCAGCAGTTTACCAGGGAGGGGAAGTTGGGGCAATCAGCCCCAGCATTTT. The rearrangement uses TRBV28 and TRBJ1-5; perhaps TRBD1 as D (5 bases). The CDR3 runs 18 residues. Trimming stripped 2 bases from V and 2 bases from J, with 19 bases between. In germline, CDR1 is MDHEN, CDR2 SYDVKM.

Concerning this clone: At one of its ends the junction is not consistent with the germline gene, which may arise from a read error. V and J are TRBV15 and TRBJ2-4; D call uncertain. This CDR3 is built from 12 residues. Germline V gene lookup returns CDR1 LNHNV and CDR2 YYDKDF (reference sequence). CDR3 coding DNA: TGTGCCACCAGCAGAGATCCCGACCCTAAGCACTTC. It yields the protein CATSRDPDPKHF.

The chain is built from TRBV6-6 and TRBJ1-5, with D tentatively TRBD1 (6 bases). V was pared by 2 bases and J by 7 bases, with 18 bases between. Germline CDR1 reads MNHNY; CDR2 reads SVGAGI (reference sequence). This CDR3 is built from 16 residues. CDR3 sequence: CASSYGAGARTQPQHF. In DNA, the CDR3 is TGTGCCAGCAGTTACGGCGCGGGGGCGAGAACACAGCCCCAGCATTTT.

The gene calls are TRBV29-1 and TRBJ2-5, with a tentative D call TRBD1 (7 bases). Trimming stripped 7 bases from V and 2 bases from J, with 11 bases between. Looked up from germline, CDR1 is SQVTM and CDR2 is ANQGSEA. The CDR3 covers 12 residues. CDR3 protein: CSAGGLQETQYF. The CDR3 DNA sequence: TGCAGCGCAGGGGGGTTACAAGAGACCCAGTACTTC.

The chain has TRBV7-9 and TRBJ1-1; D is unresolved. The germline V gene encodes CDR1 SEHNR and CDR2 FQNEAQ (reference sequence). This CDR3 comprises 11 residues. V was cut by 1 base and J by 7 bases, with 4 bases left in between. The CDR3 DNA sequence: TGTGCCAGCAGCTTAGGAATTGAAGCTTTCTTT. Amino acids: CASSLGIEAFF.

The chain employs TRBV2 and TRBJ1-5; 9 nucleotides match TRBD1. Per the germline V gene, CDR1 is SNHLY and CDR2 is FYNNEI. Trimming took 3 bases from V and 1 from J; bases not matched to a gene: 1. This CDR3 region has 15 residues. The CDR3 loop reads CASSEGQGSNQPQHF. The DNA for the CDR3 is TGTGCCAGCAGTGAGGGACAGGGCAGCAATCAGCCCCAGCATTTT.

The chain links TRBV10-3 to TRBJ2-1, with D tentatively TRBD1 (5 bases). The germline V gene has CDR1 ENHRY and CDR2 SYGVKD. CDR3 length: 17 residues. Trimming cost V 0 bases and J 2 bases, with 14 bases left between them. The CDR3 is CAISESSGAATYNEQFF. The CDR3 coding sequence is TGTGCCATCAGTGAGTCCTCTGGGGCGGCTACCTACAATGAGCAGTTCTTC.

This chain connects TRBV11-2 to TRBJ2-6; 13 bases map to TRBD2. From germline, CDR1 is SGHAT and CDR2 FQNNGV. The CDR3 extends over 17 amino acids. Trimming at V came to 3 bases and at J to 2 bases, leaving 1 base not matched to a gene. Here the CDR3 DNA reads TGTGCCAGCAGCTTTACTAGCGGGGGGGCTGGGGCCAACGTCCTGACTTTC. It encodes CASSFTSGGAGANVLTF.

The chain joins TRBV28 to TRBJ2-3; D perhaps matches TRBD2 (5 bases). The CDR3 is 15 residues long. Germline V gene lookup returns CDR1 MDHEN and CDR2 SYDVKM. The V end lost 3 bases, the J end lost 8 bases, and 18 bases lay between the germline ends. The CDR3 region is CASSFINGKVATQYF. The CDR3 nucleotides are TGTGCCAGCAGTTTTATCAACGGGAAGGTGGCTACGCAGTATTTT.

The chain joins TRBV6-1 to TRBJ1-4, with D perhaps TRBD1 (6 bases). Germline assignment: CDR1 MNHNS and CDR2 SASEGT. V gave up 5 bases and J gave up 5 bases, with 9 bases separating them. The CDR3 runs 13 residues. In nucleotides, the CDR3 is TGTGCCAGCAGTACGGACAGAAATGAAAAACTGTTTTTT. This gives the protein CASSTDRNEKLFF.

This sequence joins TRBV28 and TRBJ2-3, with 10 bases identical to TRBD2. The CDR3 has 15 residues. J lost 1 base, V lost 5 bases, and 3 bases had no gene match. Germline V gene sequence: CDR1 MDHEN, CDR2 SYDVKM. The CDR3 sequence: CASSTGTSGTDTQYF. The DNA for the CDR3 is TGTGCCAGCAGTACCGGGACTAGCGGCACAGATACGCAGTATTTT.